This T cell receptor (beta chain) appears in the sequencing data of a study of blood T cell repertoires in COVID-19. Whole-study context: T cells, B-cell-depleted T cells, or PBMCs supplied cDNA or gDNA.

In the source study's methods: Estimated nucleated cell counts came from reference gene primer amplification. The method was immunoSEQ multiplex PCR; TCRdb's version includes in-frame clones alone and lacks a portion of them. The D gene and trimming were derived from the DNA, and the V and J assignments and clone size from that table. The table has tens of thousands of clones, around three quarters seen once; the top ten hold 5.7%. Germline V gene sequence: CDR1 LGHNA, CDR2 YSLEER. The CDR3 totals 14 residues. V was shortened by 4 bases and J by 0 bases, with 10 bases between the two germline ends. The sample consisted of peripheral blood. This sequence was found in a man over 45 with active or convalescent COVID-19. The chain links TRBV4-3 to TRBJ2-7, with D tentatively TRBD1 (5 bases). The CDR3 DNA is TGCGCCAGCAGCCCGCAGGGTGGCTCCTACGAGCAGTACTTC. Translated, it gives CASSPQGGSYEQYF.